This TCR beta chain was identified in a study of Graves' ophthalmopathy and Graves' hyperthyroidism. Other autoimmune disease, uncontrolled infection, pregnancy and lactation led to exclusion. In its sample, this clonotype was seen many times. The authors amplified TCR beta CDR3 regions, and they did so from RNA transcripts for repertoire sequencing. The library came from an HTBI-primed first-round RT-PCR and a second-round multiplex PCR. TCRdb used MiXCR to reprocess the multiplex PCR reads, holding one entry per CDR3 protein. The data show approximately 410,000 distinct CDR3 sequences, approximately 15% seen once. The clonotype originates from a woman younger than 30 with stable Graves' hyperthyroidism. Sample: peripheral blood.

In DNA, the CDR3 is TGTGCCAGCAGTTTAAGACCCCAAGCTACAGATACGCAGTATTTT. As protein: CASSLRPQATDTQYF. The V gene is TRBV27, the J gene TRBJ2-3; D not resolved. Germline V gene lookup returns CDR1 MNHEY and CDR2 SMNVEV (reference sequence). The CDR3 sequence is 15 residues long. Trimming left V 2 bases short and J 3 bases short, with 12 bases between.